Presented here are 29 T cell receptor beta chains from one specimen sequenced in a study of brain T cells in children with intractable seizures. Here immunoSEQ multiplex PCR was the method, and the copy in TCRdb shows in-frame clones only, minus some. The table has approximately 40,000 clones, 75% to 95% seen once. The material was peripheral blood, obtained at surgery. All receptors come from a girl aged 2 to 9 with tuberous sclerosis and intractable seizures.

This chain joins TRBV5-1 and TRBJ1-4; D is undetermined. Trimming left V 0 bases short and J 5 bases short, with 14 bases between. The germline gives CDR1 SGHRS, CDR2 YFSETQ. The CDR3 runs to 16 residues. In DNA, the CDR3 is TGCGCCAGCAGCTTGGCGTTTGAACAAGAAAATGAAAAACTGTTTTTT. It specifies CASSLAFEQENEKLFF.

CDR3: CASSFLTPPGGRGEAFF. Here the CDR3 DNA reads TGCGCCAGCAGCTTTCTAACCCCGCCAGGGGGAAGAGGTGAAGCTTTCTTT. J is TRBJ1-1 and V is TRBV5-1; 7 nucleotides match TRBD1. V lost 2 bases and J lost 7; bases outside the gene matches: 17. Germline lookup yields CDR1 SGHRS and CDR2 YFSETQ. The CDR3 has 17 residues.

The chain links TRBV10-1 to TRBJ2-7, with D perhaps being TRBD1 or TRBD2 (6 bases each). CDR1 is WNHNN and CDR2 is SYGVQD in the germline V gene (reference sequence). The CDR3 extends over 18 amino acids. DNA of the CDR3: TGCGCACCGATGGGGGCCGGGGGACGAGGAGGTTATATAACCGAGCAGTACGTC. It specifies CAPMGAGGRGGYITEQYV.

The chain combines TRBV5-4 with TRBJ1-6; a weak D match, TRBD1 (5 bases). Germline CDR1 is SGHNT and CDR2 is YYREEE (reference sequence). V shed 0 bases and J shed 8 bases, with 12 bases lying between them. The CDR3 spans 15 residues. The CDR3 coding sequence is TGTGCCAGCAGCTTGGCGGGGACGGCGCATTCACCCCTCCACTTT. This encodes CASSLAGTAHSPLHF. The whole variable domain, remainder taken from reference TRBV5-4 and TRBJ1-6, is ETGVTQSPTHLIKTRGQQVTLRCSSQSGHNTVSWYQQALGQGPQFIFQYYREEENGRGNFPPRFSGLQFPNYSSELNVNALELDDSALYLCASSLAGTAHSPLHFGNGTRLTVT.

The chain links TRBV9 to TRBJ2-3, with 8 bases aligning to TRBD2. CDR1 and CDR2 (germline): SGDLS, YYNGEE. The CDR3 contains 14 residues. After removal of 3 bases from V and 4 bases from J, the junction contained 4 bases not matched to a gene. CDR3 nucleotides: TGTGCCAGCAGCGCCGGGACTAGTGCAGATACGCAGTATTTT. Amino acid sequence: CASSAGTSADTQYF.

The chain links TRBV14 to TRBJ2-7, with D tentatively TRBD1 (6 bases). CDR3 size: 18 residues. V was shortened by 5 bases and J by 0 bases, with 23 bases between the two germline ends. CDR1 is SGHDN, CDR2 FVKESK, per germline. The CDR3: CASSYEYRARWDSYEQYV. CDR3 in DNA: TGTGCCAGCAGCTACGAGTACAGGGCCCGATGGGACTCCTACGAGCAGTACGTC.

J is TRBJ1-2 and V is TRBV18, with 7 bases aligning to TRBD1. CDR1 KGHSH and CDR2 LQKENI come from the germline V gene. The CDR3 runs 13 residues. The junction had 12 bases not matched to a gene; V was cut back by 5 bases and J by 12 bases. The CDR3 reads CASSETVDRVHTF. The CDR3 DNA follows: TGTGCCAGCTCAGAGACAGTAGACAGGGTTCACACCTTC.

DNA of the CDR3: TGCAGTGCTAGTAACAGCTATAGCAATCAGCCCCAGCATTTT. Translated: CSASNSYSNQPQHF. This chain joins TRBV20-1 and TRBJ1-5; no clear D. The CDR3 loop spans 14 amino acids. The V gene's germline CDR1 is DFQATT and CDR2 SNEGSKA (reference sequence). Trimming removed 3 bases from V and 0 bases from J, with 9 bases in between.

The chain links TRBV29-1 to TRBJ2-7, with 7 nucleotides matching TRBD1. CDR1 and CDR2 from the germline V gene are SQVTM and ANQGSEA. The V gene end was trimmed by 4 bases and the J gene end by 2 bases; junction bases not matched to a gene: 8. The CDR3 sequence is 14 residues long. The CDR3 DNA is TGCAGCGTTGCCGGGGACAGCCGTACCTACGAGCAGTACTTC. It yields the protein CSVAGDSRTYEQYF.

This sequence joins TRBV25-1 and TRBJ1-6, with a possible D match to TRBD1 (5 bases). The V end lost 1 base, the J end lost 6 bases, and 10 bases lay between the germline ends. Germline V lookup: CDR1 MGHDK, CDR2 SYGVNS. CDR3 length: 15 amino acids. The CDR3: CASSESGRVNSPLHF. CDR3 nucleotide sequence: TGTGCCAGCAGTGAATCTGGCAGGGTTAATTCACCCCTCCACTTT.

The chain is built from TRBV6-4 and TRBJ2-3; D tentatively fits TRBD1 or TRBD2 (6 bases each). The CDR3 is 14 residues long. From germline, CDR1 is MRHNA and CDR2 SNTAGT. V was trimmed by 2 bases and J by 8 bases, leaving 14 bases between them. In DNA, the CDR3 is TGTGCCAGCAGTGACCCGGGGGCCGGGGGTACGCAGTATTTT. Translating it yields CASSDPGAGGTQYF.

This clone was found a few times. The chain recombines TRBV6-1 with TRBJ2-7; TRBD2 matches at 11 bases. Germline values: CDR1 MNHNS, CDR2 SASEGT. J gave up 3 bases and V 6 bases, and 1 base lay outside the gene matches. This CDR3 is built from 13 residues. DNA for the CDR3: TGTGCCAGCAGGACTAGCGGGGACTACGAGCAGTACTTC. This gives the protein CASRTSGDYEQYF.

The chain has TRBV9 and TRBJ2-5, with 8 bases aligning to TRBD1. Germline loops: CDR1 SGDLS, CDR2 YYNGEE. Trimming cost V 4 bases and J 2 bases; bases outside gene matches: 10. The CDR3 covers 16 residues. The chain's CDR3 is CASSRPGTGAQETQYF. Written as DNA, the CDR3 is TGTGCCAGCAGCCGTCCCGGGACAGGAGCTCAAGAGACCCAGTACTTC. Based on the CDR3 plus reference TRBV9 and TRBJ2-5, the full variable domain is DSGVTQTPKHLITATGQRVTLRCSPRSGDLSVYWYQQSLDQGLQFLIQYYNGEERAKGNILERFSAQQFPDLHSELNLSSLELGDSALYFCASSRPGTGAQETQYFGPGTRLLVL.

The DNA for the CDR3 is TGTGCCAGCAGTTACGAGGGCTCCTACGAGCAGTACTTC. Amino acid sequence: CASSYEGSYEQYF. J is TRBJ2-7 and V is TRBV6-5; weak D call: TRBD2 (5 bases). V was shortened by 2 bases and J by 0 bases, with 5 bases between the two germline ends. Per germline, CDR1 MNHEY and CDR2 SVGAGI. The CDR3 totals 13 residues.

V usage is TRBV30 and J usage is TRBJ2-2, with 7 bases that match TRBD1. CDR1 is GTSNPN, CDR2 SVGIG, per germline (reference sequence). Losses at the gene ends were 5 bases for V and 6 bases for J; bases not matched to a gene: 6. CDR3 length: 13 residues. The chain's CDR3 is CAWEQGLAGELFF. The CDR3 nucleotides are TGTGCCTGGGAACAGGGGTTGGCCGGGGAGCTGTTTTTT.

The chain couples TRBV11-3 to TRBJ1-2, with 11 bases matching TRBD1. J lost 3 bases, V lost 4 bases, and 4 bases had no gene match. The CDR3 is 15 amino acids. Germline CDR1 SGHNT, CDR2 YENEEA. DNA for the CDR3: TGTGCCAGCAGCTGGACAGGGGGCGGGGACTATGGCTACACCTTC. It codes for CASSWTGGGDYGYTF.

This sequence joins TRBV10-3 and TRBJ2-3; D is ambiguous. V lost 6 bases and J 6 bases, leaving 7 bases between the germline ends. CDR3 length: 11 amino acids. The germline gives CDR1 ENHRY, CDR2 SYGVKD. CDR3: CAIRKVDTQYF. The CDR3 coding sequence is TGTGCCATCAGGAAAGTTGATACGCAGTATTTT.

The table lists this clone with a count of one. V and J are TRBV5-1 and TRBJ1-6, with TRBD1 matching 8 bases. The J segment lost 10 bases and the V segment lost 3 bases, leaving 9 bases of the junction unmatched. The germline gives CDR1 SGHRS, CDR2 YFSETQ. The CDR3 is made up of 15 amino acids. The CDR3: CASSSKGQVGSPLHF. The DNA of the CDR3 is TGCGCCAGCAGCTCAAAGGGACAGGTCGGATCACCCCTCCACTTT.

The rearrangement links TRBV27 to TRBJ1-2; TRBD1 matches 12 bases. In germline, CDR1 is MNHEY, CDR2 SMNVEV (reference sequence). The junction had 2 bases not matched to a gene; V was cut back by 9 bases and J by 6 bases. The CDR3 totals 12 residues. The CDR3 sequence: CASGTGGNGYTF. CDR3 DNA: TGTGCCAGTGGGACAGGGGGCAATGGCTACACCTTC.

The V gene is TRBV12-3 or TRBV12-4, the J gene TRBJ1-2; D is ambiguous. V lost 3 bases and J lost 3, with 8 bases in between. The CDR3 is 13 residues long. The CDR3, as DNA: TGTGCCAGCAGTTTGGTCCAGGACTATGGCTACACCTTC. It yields the protein CASSLVQDYGYTF.

The gene calls are TRBV1 and TRBJ1-4; the D call of TRBD1 is as the table states it, not checked on the DNA. TRBV1 represents a pseudogene. The CDR3 loop spans 17 amino acids. DNA for the CDR3: TGCACCAGCAGCCAAGATCGCAGGGGGCGAGGTAATGAAAAACTGTTTTTT. Translation gives CTSSQDRRGRGNEKLFF.

The chain employs TRBV7-3 and TRBJ2-2; D possibly corresponds to TRBD1 (6 bases). The CDR3 loop spans 16 amino acids. Trimming stripped 2 bases from V and 0 bases from J, with 10 bases between. Germline V gene sequence: CDR1 SGHTA, CDR2 FQGTGA. The CDR3 is CASSLQGHANTGELFF. The CDR3 DNA reads TGTGCCAGCAGCTTACAGGGACACGCGAACACCGGGGAGCTGTTTTTT. Filled out from reference TRBV7-3 and TRBJ2-2, the complete variable domain reads GAGVSQTPSNKVTEKGKYVELRCDPISGHTALYWYRQSLGQGPEFLIYFQGTGAADDSGLPNDRFFAVRPEGSVSTLKIQRTERGDSAVYLCASSLQGHANTGELFFGEGSRLTVL.

This sequence joins TRBV7-2 and TRBJ1-2, with D tentatively TRBD1 (5 bases). The germline gives CDR1 SGHTA, CDR2 FQGNSA. V was cut by 3 bases and J by 0 bases, with 11 bases left in between. The CDR3 runs to 15 residues. CDR3 amino acids: CASSFRTLSNYGYTF. The DNA for the CDR3 is TGTGCCAGCAGCTTCCGGACACTTTCTAACTATGGCTACACCTTC.

CDR3 bases: TGTGCCAGCAGCTTGCCTGACAGGGTTCCCTTCTTT. Amino acid sequence: CASSLPDRVPFF. This rearrangement joins TRBV5-4 to TRBJ1-1, with 7 bases matching TRBD1. The CDR3 is made up of 12 amino acids. V was clipped by 1 base and J by 14 bases; unmatched bases: 8. From germline, CDR1 is SGHNT and CDR2 YYREEE (reference sequence).

The chain employs TRBV7-2 and TRBJ1-3, with D uncertain. CDR1 SGHTA and CDR2 FQGNSA come from the germline V gene. The CDR3 is 17 amino acids. V was shortened by 3 bases and J by 4 bases, with 19 bases between the two germline ends. The CDR3 here is CASSFLSARRLGNTIYF. CDR3 in DNA: TGTGCCAGCAGCTTTTTGTCTGCGCGCAGGTTAGGAAACACCATATATTTT.

V usage is TRBV19 and J usage is TRBJ1-1; TRBD1 is a possible D gene (5 bases). CDR3 size: 13 residues. V lost 0 bases and J 6 bases, leaving 8 bases between the germline ends. From germline, CDR1 is LNHDA and CDR2 SQIVND (reference sequence). The CDR3 bases are TGTGCCAGTAGTATAGATGTAGGGGCTGAAGCTTTCTTT. It codes for CASSIDVGAEAFF.

The V and J genes are TRBV3-1 (or the pseudogene TRBV3-2) and TRBJ1-6, with D possibly being TRBD1 (5 bases). This CDR3 is built from 19 residues. Germline V gene sequence: CDR1 LGHDT, CDR2 YNNKEL (reference sequence). V lost 0 bases and J lost 7, with 22 bases in between. CDR3 protein: CASSQDGRGSEGPNSPLHF. CDR3 coding DNA: TGTGCCAGCAGCCAAGATGGGCGCGGGTCGGAGGGGCCGAATTCACCCCTCCACTTT.

The chain joins TRBV27 to TRBJ2-1; weak D call: TRBD2 (6 bases). Germline CDR1 reads MNHEY; CDR2 reads SMNVEV (reference sequence). V gave up 5 bases and J gave up 2 bases, with 13 bases separating them. The CDR3 is 15 amino acids. For the CDR3, the DNA is TGTGCCAGCAGTATACGACTAGTCCCCTACAATGAGCAGTTCTTC. This encodes CASSIRLVPYNEQFF.

This clone was counted a single time. This chain connects TRBV2 to TRBJ2-7; D is possibly TRBD2 (6 bases). The V end lost 6 bases, the J end lost 4 bases, and 10 bases lay between the germline ends. Per the germline V gene, CDR1 is SNHLY and CDR2 is FYNNEI. CDR3 length: 12 residues. CDR3 residues: CASRGTYYEQYF. In DNA, the CDR3 is TGTGCCAGCAGGGGGACTTATTACGAGCAGTACTTC.